This T cell receptor (beta chain) emerged from a study of regulatory T cells in long-lasting Graves disease. The time point is: persistent/refractory GD, antithyroid drugs over 5 years with positive TRAb. The TCR library was made from RNA that had been extracted from PBMCs in TRIzol. This clonotype was seen a few times. Combining iRepertoire HTBI primers with Arm-PCR of CDR3 regions, the authors built TCR beta libraries. Each CDR3 protein gets one entry after TCRdb re-called the multiplex PCR reads with MiXCR. The sample consists of a few hundred thousand distinct CDR3 sequences, approximately 22% of them appearing once. The V end lost 2 bases, the J end lost 2 bases, and 7 bases lay between the germline ends. Germline V gene lookup returns CDR1 PRHDT and CDR2 FYEKMQ (reference sequence). This CDR3 has 14 residues.

This chain uses TRBV13 with TRBJ1-5, with unresolved D. The specimen comprised peripheral blood mononuclear cells (PBMCs), sampled when the disease was refractory, from a patient treated with antithyroid drugs. The TCR originated in a female donor with Graves disease. The CDR3 protein is CASSLKAGNQPQHF. CDR3 sequence (DNA): TGTGCCAGCAGCTTAAAGGCAGGCAATCAGCCCCAGCATTTT. Looking up the rest from reference TRBV13 and TRBJ1-5 gives the full variable domain: AAGVIQSPRHLIKEKRETATLKCYPIPRHDTVYWYQQGPGQDPQFLISFYEKMQSDKGSIPDRFSAQQFSDYHSELNMSSLELGDSALYFCASSLKAGNQPQHFGDGTRLSIL.